In its sample, the clone carrying this T cell receptor beta chain was seen a few times. V lost 11 bases to trimming and J lost 5 bases, with 18 bases between them. Germline CDR1 LNHDA, CDR2 SQIVND (reference sequence). The CDR3 is made up of 13 amino acids. The record originates from a study of T cells in Graves' hyperthyroidism and ophthalmopathy. TCR beta CDR3 regions were amplified from RNA. HTBI primers were the set used in a first-round RT-PCR of the TCR CDR3. TCRdb itself ran the multiplex PCR reads through MiXCR, one entry per CDR3 protein. The sample lists a few hundred thousand distinct CDR3 sequences, 14% occurring once.

This receptor was identified in a woman between 18 and 30 years old with Graves' hyperthyroidism. Sequenced material: blood. The chain is built from TRBV19 and TRBJ1-2, with D possibly matching TRBD1 (5 bases). Written as DNA, the CDR3 is TGTGCCGTGGCGCAGGGAGCCCGGTATGGCTACACCTTC. Its protein is CAVAQGARYGYTF.